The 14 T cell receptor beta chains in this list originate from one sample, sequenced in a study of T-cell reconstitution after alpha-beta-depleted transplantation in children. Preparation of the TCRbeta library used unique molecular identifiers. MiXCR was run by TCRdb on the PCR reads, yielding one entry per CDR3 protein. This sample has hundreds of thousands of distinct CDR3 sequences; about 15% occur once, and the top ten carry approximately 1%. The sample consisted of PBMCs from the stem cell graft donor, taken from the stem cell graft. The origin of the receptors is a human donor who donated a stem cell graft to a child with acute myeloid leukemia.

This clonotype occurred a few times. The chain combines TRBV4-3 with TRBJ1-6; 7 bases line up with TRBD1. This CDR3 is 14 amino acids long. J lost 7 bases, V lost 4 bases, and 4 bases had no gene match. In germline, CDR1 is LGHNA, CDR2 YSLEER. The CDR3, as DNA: TGCGCCAGCAGCCTTGGACAGGAGAATTCACCCCTCCACTTT. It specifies CASSLGQENSPLHF.

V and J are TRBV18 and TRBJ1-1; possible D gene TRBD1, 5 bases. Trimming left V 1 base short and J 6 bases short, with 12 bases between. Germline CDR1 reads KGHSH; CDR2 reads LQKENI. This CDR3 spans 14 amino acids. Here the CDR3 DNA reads TGTGCCAGCTCACCACGACAGTCTAGTTCTGAAGCTTTCTTT. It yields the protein CASSPRQSSSEAFF.

DNA for the CDR3: TGTGCCAGTAGTATAGTTCGAGCGAACACCGGGGAGCTGTTTTTT. Protein product: CASSIVRANTGELFF. The chain is built from TRBV19 and TRBJ2-2; no clear D. This CDR3 contains 15 residues. The germline CDR1 and CDR2 sequences are LNHDA and SQIVND (reference sequence). V lost 1 base and J lost 0, with 6 bases in between.

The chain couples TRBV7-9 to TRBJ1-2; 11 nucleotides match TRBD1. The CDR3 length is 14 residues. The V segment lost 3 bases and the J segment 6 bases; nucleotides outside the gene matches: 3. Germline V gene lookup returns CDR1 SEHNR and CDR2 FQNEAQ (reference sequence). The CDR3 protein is CASSLKGQGDGYTF. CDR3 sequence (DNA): TGTGCCAGCAGCTTGAAGGGACAGGGGGATGGCTACACCTTC.

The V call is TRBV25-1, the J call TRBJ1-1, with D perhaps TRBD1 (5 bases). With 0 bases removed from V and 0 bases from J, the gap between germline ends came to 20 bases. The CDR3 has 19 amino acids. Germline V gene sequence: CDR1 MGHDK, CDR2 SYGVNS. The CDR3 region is CASSEYFPPTGDMNTEAFF. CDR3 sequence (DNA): TGTGCCAGCAGTGAATATTTTCCGCCCACGGGGGATATGAACACTGAAGCTTTCTTT.

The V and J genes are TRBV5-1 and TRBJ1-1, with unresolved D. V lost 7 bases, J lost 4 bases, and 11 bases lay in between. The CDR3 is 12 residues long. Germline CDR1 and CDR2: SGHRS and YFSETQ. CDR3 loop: CASRALATEAFF. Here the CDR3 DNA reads TGCGCCAGCCGGGCCTTGGCCACTGAAGCTTTCTTT.

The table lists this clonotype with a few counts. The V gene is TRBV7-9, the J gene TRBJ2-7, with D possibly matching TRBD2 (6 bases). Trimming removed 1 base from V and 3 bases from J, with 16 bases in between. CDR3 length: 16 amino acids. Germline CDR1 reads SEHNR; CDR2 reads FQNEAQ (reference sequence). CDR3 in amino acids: CASSLGRVDSGYEQYV. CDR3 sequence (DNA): TGTGCCAGCAGCTTAGGGAGGGTGGATTCCGGCTACGAGCAGTACGTC.

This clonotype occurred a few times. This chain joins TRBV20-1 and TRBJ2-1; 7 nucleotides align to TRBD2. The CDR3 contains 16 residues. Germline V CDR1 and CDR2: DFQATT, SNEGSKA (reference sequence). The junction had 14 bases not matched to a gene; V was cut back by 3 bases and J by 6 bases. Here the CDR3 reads CSARSPTGGISNEQFF. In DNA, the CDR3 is TGCAGTGCTAGGTCCCCTACCGGGGGGATTTCCAATGAGCAGTTCTTC.

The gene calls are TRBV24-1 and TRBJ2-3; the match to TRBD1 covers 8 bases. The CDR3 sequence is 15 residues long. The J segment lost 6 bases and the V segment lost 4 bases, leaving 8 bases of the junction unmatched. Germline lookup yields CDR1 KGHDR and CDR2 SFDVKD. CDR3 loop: CATSDLDRALDTQYF. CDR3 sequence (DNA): TGTGCCACCAGTGACTTGGACAGGGCTTTGGATACGCAGTATTTT.

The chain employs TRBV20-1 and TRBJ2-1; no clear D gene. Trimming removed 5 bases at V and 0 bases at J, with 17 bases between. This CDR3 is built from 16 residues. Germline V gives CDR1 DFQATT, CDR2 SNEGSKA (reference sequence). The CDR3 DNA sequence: TGCAGTGCTCCCCCTCCGAGCGCTAGCTCCTACAATGAGCAGTTCTTC. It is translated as CSAPPPSASSYNEQFF.

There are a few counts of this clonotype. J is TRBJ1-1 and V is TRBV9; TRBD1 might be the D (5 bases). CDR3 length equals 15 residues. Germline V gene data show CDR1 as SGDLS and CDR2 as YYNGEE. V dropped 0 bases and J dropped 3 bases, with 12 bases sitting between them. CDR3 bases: TGTGCCAGCAGCGTAGAAACAGGTATGGACACTGAAGCTTTCTTT. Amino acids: CASSVETGMDTEAFF.

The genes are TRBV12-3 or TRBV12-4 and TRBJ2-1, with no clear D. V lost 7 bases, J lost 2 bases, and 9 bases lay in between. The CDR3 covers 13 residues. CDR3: CASTFNPYNEQFF. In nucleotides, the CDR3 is TGTGCCAGCACATTTAACCCCTACAATGAGCAGTTCTTC.

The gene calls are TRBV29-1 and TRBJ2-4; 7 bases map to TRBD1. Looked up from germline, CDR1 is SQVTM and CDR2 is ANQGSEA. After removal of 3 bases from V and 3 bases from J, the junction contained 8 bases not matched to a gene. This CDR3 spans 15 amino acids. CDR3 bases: TGCAGCGTTGAGGACAGGACGATCCACAAAAACATTCAGTACTTC. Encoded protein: CSVEDRTIHKNIQYF.

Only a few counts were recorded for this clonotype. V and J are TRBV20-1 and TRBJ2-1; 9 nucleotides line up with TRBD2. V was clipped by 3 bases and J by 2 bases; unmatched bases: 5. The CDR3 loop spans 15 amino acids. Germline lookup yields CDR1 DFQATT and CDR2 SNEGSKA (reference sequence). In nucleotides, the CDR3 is TGCAGTGCTAGCTTAGCGGGGGTCGCCTACAATGAGCAGTTCTTC. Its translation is CSASLAGVAYNEQFF.